This TCR beta chain was obtained from a study of Tregs in tolerant kidney transplant recipients. As regards this clone: This likely comes from a read error, as the CDR3 has no conserved phenylalanine or tryptophan at its end. It is unclear where the CDR3 begins or ends on the DNA, so no DNA is shown, and the CDR3 is as TCRdb lists it.

Germline V gene data show CDR1 as SNHLY and CDR2 as FYNNEI. The CDR3 contains 12 residues when both ends are counted. The repertoire was sequenced with immunoSEQ multiplex PCR; TCRdb's copy has only in-frame clones and lacks some. The sample consists of about 83,000 clones, around 98% of them appearing once. This TCR came from a human donor who received a combined kidney and bone marrow transplant. The material sequenced was CD4+ T cells from blood, taken before the transplant. This chain uses TRBV2 with TRBJ1-6. The CDR3 spells CASSVILGNRYL.